Listed below are T cell receptor beta chains from one sample, sequenced in a study of shared T cell receptors in the human thymus. Assay: immunoSEQ multiplex PCR; the TCRdb copy retains only in-frame clones and omits some. The data hold about 540,000 clones, with about four fifths observed a single time. The same data also went into a second study, on human thymus T cells.

What was sequenced was thymocytes. All receptors derive from a boy under two years old with a congenital heart defect. The CDR3 runs from the conserved cysteine through the conserved F or W. D genes are given only for firm matches. Clone size is given for some rows only: seen once, a few or many times, or a class if the clone is expanded.

v_gene	d_gene	abundance	j_gene	CDR3aa	CDR3nt
TRBV27	TRBD2	NA	TRBJ2-2	CASKVAGGPGGELFF	TGTGCCAGCAAGGTAGCGGGAGGGCCTGGCGGGGAGCTGTTTTTT
TRBV7-8	NA	few	TRBJ2-7	CASSFTGNEQYF	TGTGCCAGCAGCTTTACAGGAAACGAGCAGTACTTC
TRBV4-3	TRBD1	NA	TRBJ1-2	CASSQVRGTGVMDYGYTF	TGCGCCAGCAGCCAAGTGCGTGGGACAGGGGTTATGGACTATGGCTACACCTTC
TRBV27	TRBD2	NA	TRBJ2-1	CASAPGLKRSEQFF	TGTGCCAGCGCCCCGGGACTAAAAAGGAGTGAGCAGTTCTTC
TRBV10-3	NA	NA	TRBJ2-7	CAISESGDSRNEQYF	TGTGCCATCAGTGAGTCCGGGGACTCTCGCAACGAGCAGTACTTC
TRBV27	TRBD1	few	TRBJ1-2	CASSSRGRRDYGYTF	TGTGCCAGCAGTTCAAGGGGGCGCCGGGACTATGGCTACACCTTC
TRBV11-2	TRBD2	NA	TRBJ2-7	CASSSGLAGGISFLQYF	TGTGCCAGCAGCTCGGGACTAGCGGGAGGCATTTCTTTTTTGCAGTACTTC
TRBV4-3	NA	NA	TRBJ2-1	CASSPHRGPSGRTETYNEQFF	TGCGCCAGCAGCCCACACAGGGGTCCCAGCGGGAGAACGGAAACCTACAATGAGCAGTTCTTC
TRBV7-8	NA	NA	TRBJ1-4	CASSPPGGGRATNEKLFF	TGTGCCAGCAGCCCCCCGGGGGGCGGGCGGGCAACTAATGAAAAACTGTTTTTT
TRBV28	NA	few	TRBJ1-5	CASSLCQQDSNQPQHF	TGTGCCAGCAGTTTATGCCAGCAGGATAGCAATCAGCCCCAGCATTTT
TRBV7-9	TRBD2	NA	TRBJ2-5	CASSLAGGPPETQYF	TGTGCCAGCAGCTTAGCGGGAGGGCCCCCAGAGACCCAGTACTTC
TRBV9	TRBD2	NA	TRBJ2-7	CASTGSGSGLIYEQYF	TGTGCCAGCACCGGGTCGGGTAGCGGGTTAATTTACGAGCAGTACTTC
TRBV27	NA	NA	TRBJ2-7	CASTGGNYEQYF	TGTGCCAGCACCGGGGGTAACTACGAGCAGTACTTC
TRBV28	NA	few	TRBJ2-3	CASSRGAPRDTQYF	TGTGCCAGCAGTCGCGGGGCGCCCCGAGATACGCAGTATTTT
TRBV2	NA	few	TRBJ2-7	CASSEYGRRVSYEQYF	TGTGCCAGCAGTGAATATGGTAGGAGAGTCTCCTACGAGCAGTACTTC